The entry below gives a single T cell receptor (beta chain) sequence along with its context. This sample stems from a study of blood T cell repertoires in COVID-19. In the authors' methods: Estimates of nucleated cell counts were drawn from the amplification of reference gene primers. TCRdb's table, derived via immunoSEQ multiplex PCR, lists solely in-frame clones and lacks some. For V, J and clone size, that table is used; D and trimming come from the DNA. The data hold some 300,000 clones, with roughly 89% observed a single time. Trimming cost V 1 base and J 4 bases; bases outside gene matches: 17. Germline V CDR1 and CDR2: MGHRA, YSYEKL. This CDR3 has 20 residues. Individuals aged roughly 18 to 100 years were recruited from around 22 US areas. Shortly before study entry, within 2 weeks, exposed participants had met a COVID-19 case.

The specimen sequenced was PBMCs or T cells enriched from blood (not recorded which). V is TRBV4-1 and J is TRBJ2-1; TRBD1 matches at 9 bases. The TCR originated in a woman in her 50s who had been exposed to COVID-19. The CDR3 protein is CASSQVRTGGLRINYNEQFF. CDR3 nucleotides: TGCGCCAGCAGCCAAGTTCGAACAGGGGGCCTCCGAATTAATTACAATGAGCAGTTCTTC.